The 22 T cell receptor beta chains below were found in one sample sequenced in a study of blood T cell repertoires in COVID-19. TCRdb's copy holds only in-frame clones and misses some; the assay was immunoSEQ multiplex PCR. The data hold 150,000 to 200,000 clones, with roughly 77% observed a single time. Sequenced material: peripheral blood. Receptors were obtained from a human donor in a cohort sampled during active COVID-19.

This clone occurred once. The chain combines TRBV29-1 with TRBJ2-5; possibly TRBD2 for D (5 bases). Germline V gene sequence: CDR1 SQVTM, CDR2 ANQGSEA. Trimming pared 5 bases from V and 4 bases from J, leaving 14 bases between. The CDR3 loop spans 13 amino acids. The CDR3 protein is CSVWKRTGETQYF. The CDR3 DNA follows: TGCAGCGTTTGGAAGCGGACGGGAGAGACCCAGTACTTC.

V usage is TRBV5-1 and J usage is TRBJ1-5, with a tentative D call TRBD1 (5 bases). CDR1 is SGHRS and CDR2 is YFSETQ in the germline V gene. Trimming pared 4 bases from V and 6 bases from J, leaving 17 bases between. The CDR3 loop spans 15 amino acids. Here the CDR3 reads CASSPGGVLGQPQHF. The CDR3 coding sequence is TGCGCCAGCAGCCCCGGAGGGGTTTTGGGTCAGCCCCAGCATTTT.

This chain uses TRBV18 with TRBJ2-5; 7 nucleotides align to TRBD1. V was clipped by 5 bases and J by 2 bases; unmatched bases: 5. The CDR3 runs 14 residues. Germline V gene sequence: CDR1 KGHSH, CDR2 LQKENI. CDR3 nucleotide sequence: TGTGCCAGCTCAACCCGACAGGGACAAGAGACCCAGTACTTC. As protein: CASSTRQGQETQYF.

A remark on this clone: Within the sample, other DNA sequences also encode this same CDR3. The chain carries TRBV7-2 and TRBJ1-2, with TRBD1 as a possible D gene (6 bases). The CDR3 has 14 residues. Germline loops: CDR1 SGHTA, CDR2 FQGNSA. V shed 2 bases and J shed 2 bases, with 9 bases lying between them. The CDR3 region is CASSLSQGNYGYTF. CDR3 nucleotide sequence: TGTGCCAGCAGCTTATCACAGGGAAACTATGGCTACACCTTC.

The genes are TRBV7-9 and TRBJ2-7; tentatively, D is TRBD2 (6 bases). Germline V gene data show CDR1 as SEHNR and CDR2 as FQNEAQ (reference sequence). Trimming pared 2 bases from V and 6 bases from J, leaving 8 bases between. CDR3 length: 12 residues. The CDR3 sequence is CASSLLGLEQYF. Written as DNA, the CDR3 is TGTGCCAGCAGCTTACTGGGACTCGAGCAGTACTTC.

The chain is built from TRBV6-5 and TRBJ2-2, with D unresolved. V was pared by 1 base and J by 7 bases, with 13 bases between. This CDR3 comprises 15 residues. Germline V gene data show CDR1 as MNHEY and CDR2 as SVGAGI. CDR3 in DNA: TGTGCCAGCAGTTACTTCTTGCCGACTGGCGGGGAGCTGTTTTTT. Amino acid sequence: CASSYFLPTGGELFF.

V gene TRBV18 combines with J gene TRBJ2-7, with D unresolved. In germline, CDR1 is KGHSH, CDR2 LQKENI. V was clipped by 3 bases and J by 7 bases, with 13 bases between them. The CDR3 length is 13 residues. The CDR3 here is CASSPNLWAEQYF. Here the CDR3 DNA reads TGTGCCAGCTCACCCAACCTGTGGGCGGAGCAGTACTTC. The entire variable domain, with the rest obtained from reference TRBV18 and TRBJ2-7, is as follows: NAGVMQNPRHLVRRRGQEARLRCSPMKGHSHVYWYRQLPEEGLKFMVYLQKENIIDESGMPKERFSAEFPKEGPSILRIQQVVRGDSAAYFCASSPNLWAEQYFGPGTRLTVT.

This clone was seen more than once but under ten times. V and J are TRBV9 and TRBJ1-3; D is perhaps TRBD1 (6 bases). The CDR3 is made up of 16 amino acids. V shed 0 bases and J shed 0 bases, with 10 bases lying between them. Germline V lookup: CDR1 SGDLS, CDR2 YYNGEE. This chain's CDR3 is CASSVALDSSGNTIYF. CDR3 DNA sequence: TGTGCCAGCAGCGTAGCTCTGGACAGCTCTGGAAACACCATATATTTT.

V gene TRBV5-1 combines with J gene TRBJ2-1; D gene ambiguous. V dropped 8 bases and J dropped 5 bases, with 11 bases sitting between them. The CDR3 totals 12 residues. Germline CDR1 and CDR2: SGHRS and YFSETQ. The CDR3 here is CASSLPDNEQFF. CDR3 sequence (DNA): TGCGCCAGTAGTCTACCGGACAATGAGCAGTTCTTC.

The DNA of the CDR3 is TGTGCCAGCAGCCACGCAGCGGGTAGCCACGAAAAACTGTTTTTT. Residues: CASSHAAGSHEKLFF. The rearrangement uses TRBV6-6 and TRBJ1-4; D call uncertain. CDR3 length: 15 residues. The V and J ends lost 6 bases and 8 bases respectively, with 19 bases between them. Looked up from germline, CDR1 is MNHNY and CDR2 is SVGAGI (reference sequence).

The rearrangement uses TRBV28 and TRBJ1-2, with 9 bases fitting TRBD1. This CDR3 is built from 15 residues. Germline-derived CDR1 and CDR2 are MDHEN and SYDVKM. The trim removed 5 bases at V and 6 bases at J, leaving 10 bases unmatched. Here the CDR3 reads CASSPRRDRANGYTF. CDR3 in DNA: TGTGCCAGCAGTCCGCGGAGGGACAGGGCTAATGGCTACACCTTC.

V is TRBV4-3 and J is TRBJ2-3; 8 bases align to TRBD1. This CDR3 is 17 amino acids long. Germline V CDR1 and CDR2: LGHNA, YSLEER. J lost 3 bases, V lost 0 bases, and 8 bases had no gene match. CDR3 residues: CASSQEGRGLMTDTQYF. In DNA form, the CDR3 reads TGCGCCAGCAGCCAAGAGGGCAGGGGGCTAATGACAGATACGCAGTATTTT.

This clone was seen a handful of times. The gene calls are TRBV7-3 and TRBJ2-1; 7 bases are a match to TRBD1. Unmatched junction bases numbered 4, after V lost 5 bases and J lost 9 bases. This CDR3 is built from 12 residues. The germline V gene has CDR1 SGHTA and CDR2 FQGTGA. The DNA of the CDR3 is TGTGCCAGCAGCACGACAGGGAGTGAGCAGTTCTTC. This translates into CASSTTGSEQFF. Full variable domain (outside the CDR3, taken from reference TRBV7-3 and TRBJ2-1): GAGVSQTPSNKVTEKGKYVELRCDPISGHTALYWYRQSLGQGPEFLIYFQGTGAADDSGLPNDRFFAVRPEGSVSTLKIQRTERGDSAVYLCASSTTGSEQFFGPGTRLTVL.

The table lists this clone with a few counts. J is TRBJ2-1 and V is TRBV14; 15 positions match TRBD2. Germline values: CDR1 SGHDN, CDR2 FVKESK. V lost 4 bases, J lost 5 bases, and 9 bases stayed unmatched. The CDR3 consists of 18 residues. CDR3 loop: CASSPIGLAGGPDNEQFF. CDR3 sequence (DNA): TGTGCCAGCAGCCCTATTGGACTAGCGGGAGGGCCGGACAATGAGCAGTTCTTC.

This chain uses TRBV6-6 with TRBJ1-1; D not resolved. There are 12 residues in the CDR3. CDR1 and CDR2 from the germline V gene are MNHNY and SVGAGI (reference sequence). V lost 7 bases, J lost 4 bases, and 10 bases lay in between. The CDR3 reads CASNSGGTEAFF. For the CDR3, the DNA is TGTGCCAGCAATTCAGGAGGCACTGAAGCTTTCTTT.

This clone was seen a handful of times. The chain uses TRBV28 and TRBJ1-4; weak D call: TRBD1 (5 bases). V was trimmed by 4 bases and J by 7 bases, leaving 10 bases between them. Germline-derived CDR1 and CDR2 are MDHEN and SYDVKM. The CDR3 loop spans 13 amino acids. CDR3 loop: CASSSGGVEKLFF. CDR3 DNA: TGTGCCAGCAGTTCTGGGGGGGTTGAAAAACTGTTTTTT. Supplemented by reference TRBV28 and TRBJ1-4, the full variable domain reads DVKVTQSSRYLVKRTGEKVFLECVQDMDHENMFWYRQDPGLGLRLIYFSYDVKMKEKGDIPEGYSVSREKKERFSLILESASTNQTSMYLCASSSGGVEKLFFGSGTQLSVL.

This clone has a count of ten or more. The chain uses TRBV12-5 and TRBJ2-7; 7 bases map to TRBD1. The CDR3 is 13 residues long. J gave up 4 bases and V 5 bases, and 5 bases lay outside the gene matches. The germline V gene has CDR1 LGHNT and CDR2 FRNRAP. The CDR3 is CASGHGQEYEQYF. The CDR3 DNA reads TGTGCTAGTGGTCACGGACAGGAGTACGAGCAGTACTTC.

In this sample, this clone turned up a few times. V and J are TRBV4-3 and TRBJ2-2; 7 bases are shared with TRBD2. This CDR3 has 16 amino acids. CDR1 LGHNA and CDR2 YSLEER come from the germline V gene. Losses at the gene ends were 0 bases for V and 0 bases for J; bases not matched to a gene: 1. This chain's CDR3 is CASSQEAGANTGELFF. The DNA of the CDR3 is TGCGCCAGCAGCCAAGAGGCGGGAGCGAACACCGGGGAGCTGTTTTTT.

The CDR3 loop is CATSDLRNTGELFF. The CDR3 nucleotides read TGTGCCACCAGTGATTTGCGGAACACCGGGGAGCTGTTTTTT. The chain uses TRBV24-1 and TRBJ2-2; D not certain. The CDR3 totals 14 residues. V was cut by 0 bases and J by 1 base, with 2 bases left in between. Germline CDR1 and CDR2: KGHDR and SFDVKD.

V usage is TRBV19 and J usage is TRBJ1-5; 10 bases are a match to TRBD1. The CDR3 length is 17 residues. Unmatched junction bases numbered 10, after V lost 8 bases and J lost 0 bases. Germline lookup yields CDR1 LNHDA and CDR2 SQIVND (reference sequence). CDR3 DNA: TGTGCCAGTCGCCGGGACAGGGGATTGTATAGCAATCAGCCCCAGCATTTT. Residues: CASRRDRGLYSNQPQHF.

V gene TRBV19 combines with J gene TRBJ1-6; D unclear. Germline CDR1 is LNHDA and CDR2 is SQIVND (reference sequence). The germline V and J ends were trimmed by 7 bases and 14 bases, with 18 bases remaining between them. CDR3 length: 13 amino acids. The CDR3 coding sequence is TGTGCCAGTACCCAAGAGGGAGCCAGTACCCTCCACTTT. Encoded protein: CASTQEGASTLHF. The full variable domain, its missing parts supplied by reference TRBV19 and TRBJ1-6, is DGGITQSPKYLFRKEGQNVTLSCEQNLNHDAMYWYRQDPGQGLRLIYYSQIVNDFQKGDIAEGYSVSREKKESFPLTVTSAQKNPTAFYLCASTQEGASTLHFGNGTRLTVT.

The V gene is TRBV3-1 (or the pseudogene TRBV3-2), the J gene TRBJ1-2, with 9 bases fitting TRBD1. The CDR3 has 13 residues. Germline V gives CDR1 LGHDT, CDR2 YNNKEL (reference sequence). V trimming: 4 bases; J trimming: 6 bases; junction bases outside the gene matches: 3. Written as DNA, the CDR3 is TGTGCCAGCAGCCGCACAGGGGGCGATGGCTACACCTTC. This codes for CASSRTGGDGYTF.